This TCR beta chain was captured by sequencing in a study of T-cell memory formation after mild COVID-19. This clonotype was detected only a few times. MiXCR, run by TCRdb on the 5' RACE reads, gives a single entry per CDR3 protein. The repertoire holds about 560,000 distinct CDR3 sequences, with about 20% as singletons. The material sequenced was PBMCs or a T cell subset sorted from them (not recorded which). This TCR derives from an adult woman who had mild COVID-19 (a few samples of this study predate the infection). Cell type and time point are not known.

CDR3 nucleotides: TGCAGTGCTAAAAAGTGGAATCAGCCCCAGCATTTT. This sequence encodes CSAKKWNQPQHF. The genes are TRBV20-1 and TRBJ1-5; D ambiguous. The CDR3 extends over 12 amino acids. CDR1 and CDR2 (germline): DFQATT, SNEGSKA (reference sequence). V was trimmed by 4 bases and J by 4 bases, leaving 8 bases between them.